These 11 T cell receptor beta chains were sequenced from one sample in a study of control samples from healthy donors and cancer patients. Data came from immunoSEQ multiplex PCR; TCRdb stores just in-frame clones and leaves some out. The data show around 140,000 clones, around 90% seen once. The sample was blood. The origin of the receptors is a man aged 40-49 years in good health.

This chain uses TRBV24-1 with TRBJ2-3, with 7 positions matching TRBD2. V lost 3 bases and J lost 4; bases outside the gene matches: 3. CDR1 is KGHDR and CDR2 is SFDVKD in the germline V gene. This CDR3 is built from 14 residues. The CDR3 DNA reads as TGTGCCACCAGTGATAACCTAGCGGCAGATACGCAGTATTTT. Protein product: CATSDNLAADTQYF.

The chain has TRBV25-1 and TRBJ1-1, with a tentative D call TRBD1 (5 bases). The CDR3 contains 9 residues. Germline lookup yields CDR1 MGHDK and CDR2 SYGVNS. Between the trimmed V and J ends, which lost 9 bases and 6 bases, there was a span of 5 bases. CDR3 sequence (DNA): TGTGCCAGGGGGGCTGAAGCTTTCTTT. Residues: CARGAEAFF.

V usage is TRBV6-1 and J usage is TRBJ1-5; no clear D gene. With 2 bases removed from V and 1 base from J, the gap between germline ends came to 6 bases. Germline V gives CDR1 MNHNS, CDR2 SASEGT. This CDR3 comprises 14 residues. The CDR3 loop is CASSERFSNQPQHF. For the CDR3, the DNA is TGTGCCAGCAGTGAACGGTTCAGCAATCAGCCCCAGCATTTT.

The chain recombines TRBV5-1 with TRBJ1-3; no firm D call. CDR1 and CDR2 from the germline V gene are SGHRS and YFSETQ. Trimming cost V 3 bases and J 0 bases, with 7 bases left between them. This CDR3 region has 14 residues. CDR3 DNA: TGCGCCAGCAGCTGGGAAAGCTCTGGAAACACCATATATTTT. Amino acid sequence: CASSWESSGNTIYF.

The chain links TRBV4-2 to TRBJ2-2; 8 bases fit TRBD2. This CDR3 contains 17 residues. The germline V gene has CDR1 LGHNA and CDR2 YNFKEQ. J lost 5 bases, V lost 1 base, and 9 bases had no gene match. The CDR3 protein is CASSQVTRGGKTGELFF. CDR3 nucleotides: TGTGCCAGCAGCCAAGTTACACGGGGGGGCAAGACCGGGGAGCTGTTTTTT.

CDR3 sequence (DNA): TGTGCCAGCAGTCCCCCCAATTCACCCCTCCACTTT. Its translation is CASSPPNSPLHF. The chain recombines TRBV28 with TRBJ1-6; D is ambiguous. The germline V gene encodes CDR1 MDHEN and CDR2 SYDVKM. The CDR3 has 12 residues. Deletions cut 5 bases from V and 7 bases from J, with 6 bases between.

The chain is built from TRBV14 and TRBJ1-3, with unresolved D. The V end was cut by 1 base, the J end by 0 bases, with 13 bases between. The CDR3 sequence is 17 residues long. From germline, CDR1 is SGHDN and CDR2 FVKESK. CDR3 coding DNA: TGTGCCAGCAGCCAAGCTAGGGCCCGCTTCTCTGGAAACACCATATATTTT. It codes for CASSQARARFSGNTIYF.

The V and J genes are TRBV6-2 or TRBV6-3 and TRBJ2-3, with no clear D. The germline V and J ends were trimmed by 2 bases and 5 bases, with 5 bases remaining between them. This CDR3 region has 12 residues. CDR1 is MNHEY and CDR2 is SVGEGT in the germline V gene. The CDR3 nucleotides are TGTGCCAGCAGTTACACTTTAGATACGCAGTATTTT. Protein product: CASSYTLDTQYF.

V is TRBV7-8 and J is TRBJ1-1, with TRBD1 matching over 7 bases. Germline assignment: CDR1 SGHVS and CDR2 FQNEAQ. The CDR3 runs to 13 residues. The V segment lost 3 bases and the J segment 3 bases; nucleotides outside the gene matches: 1. Here the CDR3 reads CASSFTGDTEAFF. For the CDR3, the DNA is TGTGCCAGCAGCTTTACAGGGGACACTGAAGCTTTCTTT.

V and J are TRBV19 and TRBJ2-5; maybe TRBD1 (6 bases). The germline V and J ends were trimmed by 1 base and 1 base, with 10 bases remaining between them. Germline V gene sequence: CDR1 LNHDA, CDR2 SQIVND (reference sequence). The CDR3 runs 15 residues. The CDR3 DNA follows: TGTGCCAGTAGTATAGGACACAGGGCCCAAGAGACCCAGTACTTC. Translating gives CASSIGHRAQETQYF.

The chain recombines TRBV4-1 with TRBJ1-2; tentative D call: TRBD1 (5 bases). The V end was cut by 0 bases, the J end by 4 bases, with 15 bases between. Germline CDR1 MGHRA, CDR2 YSYEKL. The CDR3 runs to 16 residues. The CDR3 bases are TGCGCCAGCAGCCAAGATATCCAGGGACGAGTCTATGGCTACACCTTC. Translation: CASSQDIQGRVYGYTF.